These 14 T cell receptor beta chains came from one sample sequenced in a study of beta chain features in type 1 diabetes. Expressed TCRB transcripts were sequenced because the isolated RNA had all been reverse transcribed beforehand. Data came from immunoSEQ multiplex PCR; TCRdb stores just in-frame clones and leaves some out. The sample consists of 150,000 to 190,000 clones, approximately 8.1% of them appearing once. The material sequenced was central memory CD4+ T cells from blood. The receptors shown here come from a man aged 18 to 35 in good health.

This clone was seen more than once but under ten times. The chain links TRBV7-2 to TRBJ1-5, with D possibly being TRBD1 (6 bases). Germline assignment: CDR1 SGHTA and CDR2 FQGNSA. CDR3 length equals 14 residues. Trimming stripped 4 bases from V and 3 bases from J, with 10 bases between. The DNA for the CDR3 is TGTGCCAGCAGCTCCGACAGGACCAATCAGCCCCAGCATTTT. It codes for CASSSDRTNQPQHF.

The table lists this clone with many counts. V gene TRBV5-4 combines with J gene TRBJ1-6; D ambiguous. V lost 4 bases and J 9 bases, leaving 14 bases between the germline ends. Germline values: CDR1 SGHNT, CDR2 YYREEE (reference sequence). This CDR3 spans 14 amino acids. CDR3 residues: CASSDISQASPLHF. The CDR3 DNA is TGTGCCAGCAGCGATATCTCGCAGGCTTCACCCCTCCACTTT.

This clone appeared a few times. This rearrangement joins TRBV6-4 to TRBJ2-1; TRBD2 agrees at 14 bases. This CDR3 comprises 17 residues. Germline V gene data show CDR1 as MRHNA and CDR2 as SNTAGT. V shed 2 bases and J 4 bases; nucleotides not matched to a gene: 4. Here the CDR3 reads CASSDETSGRGYNEQFF. The CDR3 coding sequence is TGTGCCAGCAGTGACGAGACTAGCGGGAGGGGGTACAATGAGCAGTTCTTC.

There are a few counts of this clone. The chain is built from TRBV5-6 and TRBJ2-7; 9 nucleotides agree with TRBD2. Germline CDR1 reads SGHDT; CDR2 reads YYEEEE. Trimming cost V 4 bases and J 5 bases; bases outside gene matches: 13. This CDR3 is 16 amino acids long. The chain's CDR3 is CASSLQGGAGGHEQYF. CDR3 coding DNA: TGTGCCAGCAGCCTACAAGGCGGAGCGGGAGGCCACGAGCAGTACTTC.

CDR3 in amino acids: CASSLTRDTEAFF. CDR3 sequence (DNA): TGTGCCAGCAGCTTAACCAGGGACACTGAAGCTTTCTTT. V usage is TRBV11-2 and J usage is TRBJ1-1; TRBD1 might be the D (5 bases). The germline V gene has CDR1 SGHAT and CDR2 FQNNGV. Trimming stripped 2 bases from V and 3 bases from J, with 7 bases between. The CDR3 is 13 residues long.

In this sample, this clone turned up many times. This chain links TRBV28 with TRBJ1-6; 9 nucleotides agree with TRBD1. CDR1 is MDHEN, CDR2 SYDVKM, per germline. The CDR3 runs 14 residues. V shed 6 bases, J shed 6 bases, and the junction held 3 bases outside the gene matches. The CDR3, as DNA: TGTGCCAGCAGACGACAGGGGGGTAATTCACCCCTCCACTTT. This encodes CASRRQGGNSPLHF.

This clone was recorded a few times. The chain employs TRBV19 and TRBJ1-4, with 10 bases identical to TRBD1. The CDR3 covers 14 residues. Germline V gene sequence: CDR1 LNHDA, CDR2 SQIVND (reference sequence). The V gene end was trimmed by 4 bases and the J gene end by 5 bases; junction bases not matched to a gene: 1. The CDR3 loop is CASSTGQGNEKLFF. CDR3 nucleotide sequence: TGTGCCAGTAGTACGGGACAGGGGAATGAAAAACTGTTTTTT.

This clone was seen ten or more times. The chain has TRBV18 and TRBJ2-2, with 10 positions matching TRBD2. Germline CDR1 and CDR2: KGHSH and LQKENI. The CDR3 sequence is 16 residues long. Trimming took 1 base from V and 1 from J; bases not matched to a gene: 0. CDR3 residues: CASSPRLAGNTGELFF. CDR3 DNA: TGTGCCAGCTCACCACGACTAGCGGGGAACACCGGGGAGCTGTTTTTT. The variable domain in full, completed from reference TRBV18 and TRBJ2-2, reads NAGVMQNPRHLVRRRGQEARLRCSPMKGHSHVYWYRQLPEEGLKFMVYLQKENIIDESGMPKERFSAEFPKEGPSILRIQQVVRGDSAAYFCASSPRLAGNTGELFFGEGSRLTVL.

The rearrangement uses TRBV5-1 and TRBJ1-6, with a possible D match to TRBD1 (6 bases). The germline V gene has CDR1 SGHRS and CDR2 YFSETQ. V lost 0 bases to trimming and J lost 7 bases, with 8 bases between them. This CDR3 is built from 14 residues. The CDR3 coding sequence is TGCGCCAGCAGCTTGGGGACAGAGAATTCACCCCTCCACTTT. Translated, it gives CASSLGTENSPLHF.

This clone appeared a few times. The chain uses TRBV14 and TRBJ1-1; D is ambiguous. In germline, CDR1 is SGHDN, CDR2 FVKESK. This CDR3 is 12 amino acids long. V was shortened by 1 base and J by 11 bases, with 11 bases between the two germline ends. The CDR3 reads CASSQGTSWAFF. The CDR3 DNA sequence: TGTGCCAGCAGCCAAGGGACTTCATGGGCTTTCTTT.

The chain has TRBV6-5 and TRBJ2-4; perhaps TRBD2 as D (5 bases). CDR1 and CDR2 (germline): MNHEY, SVGAGI. This CDR3 contains 13 residues. V lost 6 bases and J 7 bases, leaving 13 bases between the germline ends. The CDR3, as DNA: TGTGCCAGCAGGGGAACTTCGGGGAACATTCAGTACTTC. This codes for CASRGTSGNIQYF.

This clone showed up many times. This sequence joins TRBV30 and TRBJ1-4, with a possible D match to TRBD1 (5 bases). Germline CDR1 GTSNPN, CDR2 SVGIG (reference sequence). Trimming removed 0 bases from V and 7 bases from J, with 9 bases in between. The CDR3 is 13 residues long. The chain's CDR3 is CAWSVQGFEKLFF. CDR3 DNA sequence: TGTGCCTGGAGTGTCCAGGGTTTTGAAAAACTGTTTTTT.

This clone has a handful of counts. The chain uses TRBV30 and TRBJ2-1; a weak D match, TRBD1 (6 bases). V dropped 0 bases and J dropped 15 bases, with 15 bases sitting between them. Germline CDR1 reads GTSNPN; CDR2 reads SVGIG (reference sequence). CDR3 size: 12 residues. The CDR3 coding sequence is TGTGCCTGGAGTGTAATCGGTCAGGGGTGGTTCTTC. Its protein product is CAWSVIGQGWFF.

This clone was seen a handful of times. The genes are TRBV13 and TRBJ2-7; D is perhaps TRBD1 (5 bases). Trimming took off 5 bases at V and 8 bases at J, with 13 bases between the two ends. Germline CDR1 PRHDT, CDR2 FYEKMQ (reference sequence). CDR3 length equals 12 residues. CDR3 nucleotide sequence: TGTGCCAGCAGCGTGAAGGACATCCAGCAGTACTTC. This sequence encodes CASSVKDIQQYF.